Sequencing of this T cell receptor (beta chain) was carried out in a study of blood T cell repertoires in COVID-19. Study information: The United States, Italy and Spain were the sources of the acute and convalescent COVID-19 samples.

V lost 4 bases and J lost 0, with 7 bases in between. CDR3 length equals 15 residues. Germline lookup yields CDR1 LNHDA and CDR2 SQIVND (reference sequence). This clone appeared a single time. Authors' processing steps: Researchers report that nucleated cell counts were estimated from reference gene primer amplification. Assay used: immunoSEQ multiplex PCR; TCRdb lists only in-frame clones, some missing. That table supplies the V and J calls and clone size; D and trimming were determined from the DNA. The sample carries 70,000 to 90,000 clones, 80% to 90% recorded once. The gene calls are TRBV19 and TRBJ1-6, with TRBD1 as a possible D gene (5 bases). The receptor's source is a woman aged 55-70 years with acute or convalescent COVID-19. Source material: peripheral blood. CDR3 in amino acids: CASSTDSSYNSPLHF. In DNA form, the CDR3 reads TGTGCCAGTAGTACCGACAGCTCCTATAATTCACCCCTCCACTTT.